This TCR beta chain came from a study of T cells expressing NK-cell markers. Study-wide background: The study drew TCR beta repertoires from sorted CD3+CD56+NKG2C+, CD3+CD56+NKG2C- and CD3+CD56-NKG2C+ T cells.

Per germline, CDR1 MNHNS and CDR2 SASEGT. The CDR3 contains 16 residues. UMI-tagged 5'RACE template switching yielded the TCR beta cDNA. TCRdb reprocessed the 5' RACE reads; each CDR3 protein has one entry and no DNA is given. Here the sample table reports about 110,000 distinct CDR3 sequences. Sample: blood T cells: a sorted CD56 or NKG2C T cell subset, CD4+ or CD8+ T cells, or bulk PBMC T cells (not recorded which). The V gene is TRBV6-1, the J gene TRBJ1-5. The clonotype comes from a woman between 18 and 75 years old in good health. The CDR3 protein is CASSEKLLDFNQPQHF.